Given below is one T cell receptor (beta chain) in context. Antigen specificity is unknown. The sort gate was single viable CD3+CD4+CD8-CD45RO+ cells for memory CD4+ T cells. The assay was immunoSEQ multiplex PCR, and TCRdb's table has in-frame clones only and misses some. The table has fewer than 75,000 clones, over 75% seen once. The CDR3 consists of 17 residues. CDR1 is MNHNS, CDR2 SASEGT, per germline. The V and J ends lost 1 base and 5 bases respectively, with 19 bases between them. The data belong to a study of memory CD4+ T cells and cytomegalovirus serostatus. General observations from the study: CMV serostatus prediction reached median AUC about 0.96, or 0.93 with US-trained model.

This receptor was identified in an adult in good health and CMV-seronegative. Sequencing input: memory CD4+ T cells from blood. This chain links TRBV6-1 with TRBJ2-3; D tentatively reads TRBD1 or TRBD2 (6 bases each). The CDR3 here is CASSEEPLGGGRDTQYF. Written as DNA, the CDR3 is TGTGCCAGCAGTGAAGAGCCCCTGGGGGGCGGAAGAGATACGCAGTATTTT.